This T cell receptor beta chain was obtained from a study of T-cell memory formation after mild COVID-19 (dated by TCRdb to the early 2020s). Some background on the complete study: TCR sequence clusters from the two donors were found to be largely donor specific. T-cell clones expanding and contracting after mild COVID-19 in a couple of donors were tracked by longitudinal TCRalpha and TCRbeta repertoire sequencing. The cohort comprised two young, previously healthy adult volunteers, one female and one male. Study-wide conclusions, independent of this receptor: Some responding clones were found in pre-infection memory, which suggests that pre-existing cross-reactive memory T cells took part in the SARS-CoV-2 response. Clones that contracted from day 15 to 85 showed balanced CD4/CD8 phenotypes, whereas a second wave of clones that expanded from day 15 to 37 leaned towards CD4+. Contracting CD4+ clones were located mainly in the CM and EM memory subsets, whereas CD8+ clones were found to be enriched in EMRA. The second-wave clones that peaked on day 37 were not confirmed to be SARS-CoV-2 specific. The study covered only two mild cases, and larger cohorts including severe cases with pre-infection samples were considered necessary.

PBMCs were isolated by Ficoll-Paque density gradient centrifugation. The sequencing machine was an Illumina NovaSeq 6000. TCRalpha and TCRbeta cDNA libraries were constructed by 5'RACE with constant-segment primers, with sample barcodes and unique molecular identifiers being introduced. Trizol reagent was used to extract RNA from every sample. Libraries were amplified in two PCR steps, with a second sample barcode and Illumina TruSeq adapters added in the second step. The libraries were sequenced on an Illumina NovaSeq using 2 x 150 bp paired-end reads. Under the source paper's analysis protocol: With migec v1.2.7, reads were demultiplexed and then collapsed into UMI-guided consensus sequences. Using mixcr v2.1.11, UMI consensuses were aligned to TRA and TRB V and J templates and then assembled into clonotypes. Clonotypes were classified as expanded or contracted when called significant by both edgeR and NoisET, with noise models trained on biological replicates. For edgeR calls, the thresholds were a false discovery rate-adjusted p below 0.01 and a log2 fold-change of 1. PCA with hierarchical clustering of max-normalized trajectories of the 1000 most abundant clonotypes was used as exploratory dynamics analysis. Separately sequenced CD4+ and CD8+ repertoires were used to assign a CD4 or CD8 phenotype to each responding clone. TCRdb handled the public reads itself, with Q25 trimming in fastp and clone calling in MiXCR, and kept productive beta chains. Identical CDR3 protein sequences are pooled into one entry, listed with their most common genes and DNA. TCRdb, not the original authors, processed these V and J calls. The sample table holds about 140,000 distinct CDR3 sequences, of which about 19% were seen once. The top ten constitute approximately 2.3% of the sample.

Notes on this clonotype: Its antigen is unknown. No quality values exist for individual bases; no much larger clone is one base distant.

The CDR3 has 15 amino acids, counting the end cysteine and phenylalanine. The DNA shown is the 45-base CDR3, in frame from base 1. Looking up the germline V gene yields CDR1 SGHRS and CDR2 YFSETQ. V is cut by 0 bases and J by 1 base, and the space between the germline ends is 10 bases. Material: PBMCs or a T cell subset sorted from them (not recorded which). The rearrangement combines TRBV5-1 with TRBJ1-1, with TRBD1 as a weak D call on 6 bases. The sequence came from an adult woman who had mild COVID-19 (a few samples of this study predate the infection). The sample titles of this study are shuffled in the database, so cell type and time point are left out; the donor was told from shared clones. The nucleotide sequence reads TGCGCCAGCAGCTTGGTGGGGGCCGGGAACACTGAAGCTTTCTTT. This sequence encodes CASSLVGAGNTEAFF.